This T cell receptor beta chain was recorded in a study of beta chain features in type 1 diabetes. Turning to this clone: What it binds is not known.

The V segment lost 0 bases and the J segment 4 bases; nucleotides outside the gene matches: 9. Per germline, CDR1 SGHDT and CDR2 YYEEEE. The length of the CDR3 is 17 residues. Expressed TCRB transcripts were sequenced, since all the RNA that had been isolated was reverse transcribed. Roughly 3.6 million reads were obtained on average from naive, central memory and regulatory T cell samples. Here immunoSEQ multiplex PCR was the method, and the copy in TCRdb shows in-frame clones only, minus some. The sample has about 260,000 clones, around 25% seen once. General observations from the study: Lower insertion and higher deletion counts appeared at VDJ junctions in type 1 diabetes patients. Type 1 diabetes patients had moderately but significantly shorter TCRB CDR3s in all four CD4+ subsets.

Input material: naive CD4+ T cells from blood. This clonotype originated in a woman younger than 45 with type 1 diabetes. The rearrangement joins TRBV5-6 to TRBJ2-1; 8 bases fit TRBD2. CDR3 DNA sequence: TGTGCCAGCAGCTTGGCCCCTGGGACTAGTTTTTACAATGAGCAGTTCTTC. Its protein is CASSLAPGTSFYNEQFF.